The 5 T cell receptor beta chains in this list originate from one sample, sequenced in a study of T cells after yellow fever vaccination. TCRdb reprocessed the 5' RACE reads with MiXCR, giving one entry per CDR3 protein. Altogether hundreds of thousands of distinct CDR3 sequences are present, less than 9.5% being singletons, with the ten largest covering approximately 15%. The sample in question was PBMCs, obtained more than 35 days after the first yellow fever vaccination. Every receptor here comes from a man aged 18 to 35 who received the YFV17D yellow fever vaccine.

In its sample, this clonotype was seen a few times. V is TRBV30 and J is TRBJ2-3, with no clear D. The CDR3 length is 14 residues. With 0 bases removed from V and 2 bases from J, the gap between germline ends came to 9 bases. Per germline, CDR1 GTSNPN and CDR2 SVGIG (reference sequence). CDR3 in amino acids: CAWSVFLNTDTQYF. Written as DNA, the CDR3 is TGTGCCTGGAGTGTATTTCTTAACACAGATACGCAGTATTTT.

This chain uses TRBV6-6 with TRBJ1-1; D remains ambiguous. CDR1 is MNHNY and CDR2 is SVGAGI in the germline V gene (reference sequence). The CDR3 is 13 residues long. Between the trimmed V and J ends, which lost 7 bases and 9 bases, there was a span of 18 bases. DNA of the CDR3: TGTGCCAGCATCGTTGGCGCGGGAACGAAAGCTTTCTTT. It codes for CASIVGAGTKAFF.

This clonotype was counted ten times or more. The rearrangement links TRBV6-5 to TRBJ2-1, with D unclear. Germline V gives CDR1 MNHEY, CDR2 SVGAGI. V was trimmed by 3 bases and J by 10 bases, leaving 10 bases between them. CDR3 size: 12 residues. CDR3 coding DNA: TGTGCCAGCAGTTATTCCGGTGGGGAGCAGTTCTTC. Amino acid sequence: CASSYSGGEQFF.

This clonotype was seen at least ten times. Here the CDR3 reads CSVEALHTDTQYF. CDR3 nucleotide sequence: TGCAGCGTTGAAGCGCTCCACACAGATACGCAGTATTTT. This chain connects TRBV29-1 to TRBJ2-3; no clear D gene. The V and J ends lost 1 base and 2 bases respectively, with 7 bases between them. CDR1 and CDR2 from the germline V gene are SQVTM and ANQGSEA. The CDR3 is made up of 13 amino acids.

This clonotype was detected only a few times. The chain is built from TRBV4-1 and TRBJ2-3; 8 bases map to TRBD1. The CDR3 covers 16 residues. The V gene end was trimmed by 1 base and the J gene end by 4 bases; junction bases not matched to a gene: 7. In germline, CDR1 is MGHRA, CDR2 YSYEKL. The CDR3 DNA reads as TGCGCCAGCAGCCAAGCCCGGACAGGGTTCGCAGATACGCAGTATTTT. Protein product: CASSQARTGFADTQYF.